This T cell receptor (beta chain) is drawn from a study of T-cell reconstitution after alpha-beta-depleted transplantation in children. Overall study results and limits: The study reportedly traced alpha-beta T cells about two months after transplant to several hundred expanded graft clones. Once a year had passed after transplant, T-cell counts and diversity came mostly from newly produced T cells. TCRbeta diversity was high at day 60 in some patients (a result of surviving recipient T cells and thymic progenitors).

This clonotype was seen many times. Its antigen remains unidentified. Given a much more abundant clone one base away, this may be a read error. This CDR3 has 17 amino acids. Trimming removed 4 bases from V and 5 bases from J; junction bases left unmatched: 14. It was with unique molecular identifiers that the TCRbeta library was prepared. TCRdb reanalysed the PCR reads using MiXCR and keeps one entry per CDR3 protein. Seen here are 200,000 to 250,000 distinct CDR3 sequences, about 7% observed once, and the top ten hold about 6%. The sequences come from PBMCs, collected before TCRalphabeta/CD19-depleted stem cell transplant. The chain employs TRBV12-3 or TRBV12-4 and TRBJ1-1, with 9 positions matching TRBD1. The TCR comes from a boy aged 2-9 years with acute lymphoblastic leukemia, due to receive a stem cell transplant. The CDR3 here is CASSSIIRDREGTEAFF. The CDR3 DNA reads TGTGCCAGCAGTTCCATCATCCGGGACAGGGAAGGGACTGAAGCTTTCTTT.